The text below deals with one T cell receptor (beta chain). This entry belongs to a study of PD-L1 blockade in urothelial cancer. Patients had urothelial carcinoma that was locally advanced or metastatic. Profiling relied on immunoSEQ multiplex PCR, and the TCRdb table lists in-frame clones only, not all of them. Of about 91,000 clones listed, more than 85% are singletons. The CDR3 loop spans 14 amino acids. V lost 3 bases to trimming and J lost 6 bases; unmatched junction nucleotides: 7. Germline loops: CDR1 LGHNA, CDR2 YSLEER. Sequenced here: PBMCs, sampled around atezolizumab (anti-PD-L1) treatment. This TCR derives from a man between 60 and 75 years old with urothelial cancer. V usage is TRBV4-3 and J usage is TRBJ2-7, with 8 nucleotides matching TRBD1. As DNA, the CDR3 is TGCGCCAGCAGCCATGGAGACAGGGGCGGCGAGCAGTACTTC. This sequence encodes CASSHGDRGGEQYF.